These T cell receptor beta chains were read from a single sample in a study of metastatic and nonmetastatic thyroid tumors. Using MiXCR, TCRdb re-called clones from the PCR reads. The sample consists of around 52,000 clones, 25% to 35% of them appearing once. The sample taken for sequencing was blood. These receptors originate from a female donor with papillary thyroid cancer or a benign thyroid nodule (not recorded which). Some clones in this sample may be carry-over from other donors' samples. The CDR3 runs from the conserved cysteine through the conserved F or W. The D gene is left open where the match is weak. Size is omitted from some rows. Given values are once, few, many or a class for expanded clones.

d_call clone_size j_call cdr3_length v_call cdr3_aa cdr3_nt
NA few TRBJ1-4 14 TRBV28 CASSIRGVGDKLFF TGTGCCAGCAGTATCCGAGGGGTAGGGGACAAACTGTTTTTT
NA NA TRBJ2-2 12 TRBV27 CASSLLTGELFF TGTGCCAGCAGCCTTCTCACCGGGGAGCTGTTTTTT
TRBD1 NA TRBJ1-2 16 TRBV11-2 CASTTFGQGVSDGYTF TGTGCCAGCACCACCTTCGGCCAGGGGGTATCGGACGGCTACACCTTC
NA NA TRBJ1-1 13 TRBV7-2 CASSLEPNTEAFF TGTGCCAGCAGCTTAGAACCGAACACTGAAGCTTTCTTT
NA NA TRBJ1-5 15 TRBV6-1 CASSESGLSNQPQHF TGTGCCAGCAGTGAAAGTGGTCTTAGCAATCAGCCCCAGCATTTT
TRBD2 NA TRBJ2-3 15 TRBV11-2 CASSLDSGGTDTQYF TGTGCCAGCAGCTTAGATAGCGGGGGGACAGATACGCAGTATTTT
NA NA TRBJ2-7 15 TRBV11-2 CASSLGGFNSYEQYF TGTGCCAGCAGCTTAGGAGGGTTTAACTCCTACGAGCAGTACTTC
NA once TRBJ2-6 14 TRBV20-1 CSAVKLSGANVLTF TGCAGTGCCGTAAAACTATCTGGGGCCAACGTCCTGACTTTC
NA few TRBJ1-2 13 TRBV6-5 CASSYRGHYGYTF TGTGCCAGCAGTTACAGGGGCCACTATGGCTACACCTTC
TRBD2 NA TRBJ2-7 15 TRBV24-1 CATSESGLAGGEQYF TGTGCCACCAGTGAGTCGGGACTAGCGGGAGGAGAGCAGTACTTC
NA many TRBJ2-7 12 TRBV29-1 CSVNTGVGEQYF TGCAGCGTAAATACGGGGGTAGGGGAGCAGTACTTC
TRBD1 few TRBJ1-4 14 TRBV6-1 CASSGDRGNEKLFF TGTGCCAGCAGTGGGGACAGGGGTAATGAAAAACTGTTTTTT
NA few TRBJ2-7 13 TRBV2 CASSEYESYEQYF TGTGCCAGCAGTGAATACGAGTCCTACGAGCAGTACTTC
NA NA TRBJ2-7 15 TRBV7-3 CASSLAGGSGYEQYF TGTGCCAGCAGCTTGGCCGGTGGGTCTGGCTACGAGCAGTACTTC
TRBD2 NA TRBJ2-5 16 TRBV5-8 CASSPRSGVYQETQYF TGTGCCAGCAGCCCGCGCAGCGGGGTCTACCAAGAGACCCAGTACTTC
TRBD1 NA TRBJ2-7 15 TRBV20-1 CSARETGSSSYEQYF TGCAGTGCTAGAGAGACAGGGTCCAGCTCCTACGAGCAGTACTTC
NA few TRBJ1-1 18 TRBV7-8 CASSLEGSGAGLFTEAFF TGTGCCAGCAGCTTAGAGGGGTCAGGGGCGGGTTTGTTCACTGAAGCTTTCTTT
NA few TRBJ2-2 15 TRBV12-3/TRBV12-4 CASSRTPRGTGELFF TGTGCCAGCAGTCGGACTCCACGGGGCACCGGGGAGCTGTTTTTT
NA few TRBJ1-3 15 TRBV28 CASSVVGGAGNTIYF TGTGCCAGCAGCGTCGTGGGGGGCGCCGGAAACACCATATATTTT
NA NA TRBJ2-7 12 TRBV11-3 CASSFSTLEQYF TGTGCCAGCAGCTTCTCGACACTCGAGCAGTACTTC
NA few TRBJ1-1 14 TRBV6-2/TRBV6-3 CASSPRHRGTEAFF TGTGCCAGCAGTCCCCGACACCGAGGTACTGAAGCTTTCTTT
NA NA TRBJ1-2 13 TRBV20-1 CSARRRDNYGYTF TGCAGTGCTAGGCGTAGGGACAACTATGGCTACACCTTC
NA NA TRBJ2-3 11 TRBV12-3/TRBV12-4 CASRRGDTQYF TGTGCCAGCAGACGGGGGGATACGCAGTATTTT
NA NA TRBJ2-7 13 TRBV20-1 CSGVVTDTYEQYF TGCAGTGGAGTAGTAACCGACACCTACGAGCAGTACTTC